Listed below are T cell receptor beta chains from one sample, sequenced in a study of T cell responses to AZD1222 COVID-19 vaccine. Assay used: immunoSEQ multiplex PCR; TCRdb lists only in-frame clones, some missing. The sample has 150,000 to 180,000 clones; about 88% are singletons. The sequencing here drew on peripheral blood, taken on day 0 of AZD1222 vaccination. All receptors derive from an adult in good health. The CDR3 runs from the conserved cysteine through the conserved F or W. A D gene is named only where the DNA matches it firmly. The size of a clone is reported for some rows only, either as once, few or many, or as a class for expanded clones.

j_call d_call clone_size v_call cdr3_nt cdr3_aa
TRBJ2-1 . . TRBV7-2 TGTGCCAGCAGCAACATCCTCTACAATGAGCAGTTCTTC CASSNILYNEQFF
TRBJ1-1 TRBD1 . TRBV6-5 TGTGCCAGCAGCAACAGGGGGAACACTGAAGCTTTCTTT CASSNRGNTEAFF
TRBJ1-2 TRBD1 . TRBV4-2 TGTGCCAGCAGCCAGGAAACAGGGGTGCGTGGCTACACCTTC CASSQETGVRGYTF
TRBJ1-4 TRBD1 . TRBV25-1 TGTGCCAGCAGGGAACAGGGGAGCGAAAAACTGTTTTTT CASREQGSEKLFF
TRBJ1-6 TRBD1 . TRBV5-1 TGCGCCAGCAGCTTGGGGGGACAGGCCTCACCCCTCCACTTT CASSLGGQASPLHF
TRBJ1-4 . . TRBV6-5 TGTGCCAGCAGTTCAGCCTCGGTGGCCGAAAAACTGTTTTTT CASSSASVAEKLFF
TRBJ1-6 . . TRBV6-6 TGTGCCAGCAGTCCTCAGCTCTCCTATAATTCACCCCTCCACTTT CASSPQLSYNSPLHF
TRBJ1-1 TRBD1 . TRBV28 TGTGCCAGCAGTGGGACCGGGACAGGGTCTACTGAAGCTTTCTTT CASSGTGTGSTEAFF
TRBJ1-1 TRBD1 . TRBV24-1 TGTGCCACCAGGGGACAGGGCGCGAACACTGAAGCTTTCTTT CATRGQGANTEAFF
TRBJ1-6 TRBD1 . TRBV19 TGTGCCAGTAGTATTCCAGGGGGCCCCAATAATTCACCCCTCCACTTT CASSIPGGPNNSPLHF
TRBJ2-1 . . TRBV7-2 TGTGCCAGCAGCTTCGCCCGGACGGAATACAATGAGCAGTTCTTC CASSFARTEYNEQFF
TRBJ1-2 . once TRBV27 TGTGCCAGCAGTGGGGGCCGTAGGGGGTCCCCCCCTTATGGCTACACCTTC CASSGGRRGSPPYGYTF
TRBJ1-2 . . TRBV4-3 TGCGCCAGCAGCCAAGCCCACGTGGGGGCCGGCTATGGCTACACCTTC CASSQAHVGAGYGYTF
TRBJ1-3 TRBD1 . TRBV9 TGTGCCAGCAGCGCGGGACAGGGATTTCGGAACACCATATATTTT CASSAGQGFRNTIYF
TRBJ1-5 . . TRBV10-3 TGTGCCATCGGGAACGAGGGGAGGAATCAGCCCCAGCATTTT CAIGNEGRNQPQHF
TRBJ2-7 . few TRBV4-1 TGCGCCAGTCAAACCGCCGGGCCCCCCTACGAGCAGTACTTC CASQTAGPPYEQYF
TRBJ1-3 . . TRBV2 TGTGCCAGCGGTCGGGGTCCTGGAAACACCATATATTTT CASGRGPGNTIYF
TRBJ1-5 . . TRBV28 TGTGCCAGCAAGTCCGGGGGCTTCAATCAGCCCCAGCATTTT CASKSGGFNQPQHF
TRBJ2-7 . . TRBV6-5 TGTGCCAGCAGCTCCGAACCCTACGAGCAGTACTTC CASSSEPYEQYF
TRBJ1-5 . . TRBV6-5 TGTGCCAGCAGAAAGACGGGAATGAATCAGCCCCAGCATTTT CASRKTGMNQPQHF
TRBJ1-1 TRBD1 . TRBV5-4 TGTGCCAGCGGGACAGGGGGCGTCACTGAAGCTTTCTTT CASGTGGVTEAFF
TRBJ2-2 . . TRBV18 TGTGCCAGCTCAGCCCGGGCCGCGAACACCGGGGAGCTGTTTTTT CASSARAANTGELFF
TRBJ1-6 TRBD1 . TRBV5-1 TGCGCCAGCAGCGTACAGGGGTTGGATTCACCCCTCCACTTT CASSVQGLDSPLHF
TRBJ1-5 . . TRBV19 TGTGCCAGTAGCCAGGGGAGGAATCAGCCCCAGCATTTT CASSQGRNQPQHF
TRBJ2-1 . . TRBV7-9 TGTGCCAGCAGCTTAGGCAACACCCACAATGAGCAGTTCTTC CASSLGNTHNEQFF
TRBJ2-3 . . TRBV5-4 TGTGCCAGCAGCGGCGAAGGTTCTTCCCGAACAAGCACAGATACGCAGTATTTT CASSGEGSSRTSTDTQYF
TRBJ2-7 . . TRBV4-1 TGCGCCAGCAGCCAAGATGCAGGCCTTTCCTACGAGCAGTACTTC CASSQDAGLSYEQYF
TRBJ2-5 . few TRBV2 TGTGCCAGCAGTGCGGTTGGTGAGACCCAGTACTTC CASSAVGETQYF
TRBJ2-1 . . TRBV6-1 TGTGCCAGCAGTGAACTACAGGCCAATGAGCAGTTCTTC CASSELQANEQFF
TRBJ1-3 . . TRBV7-2 TGTGCCAGCAGCTTAGCGGGGGGAGGGGGAAACACCATATATTTT CASSLAGGGGNTIYF
TRBJ2-1 . . TRBV5-4 TGTGCCAGCAGCCCATCGGTCGACAACAATGAGCAGTTCTTC CASSPSVDNNEQFF
TRBJ2-3 . . TRBV9 TGTGCCAGCAGCGTAGTGACCCCGGGAGCAGATACGCAGTATTTT CASSVVTPGADTQYF
TRBJ1-4 . . TRBV6-1 TGTGCCAGCAGTGAAGCAATCGGGGGCGAAAAACTGTTTTTT CASSEAIGGEKLFF
TRBJ1-3 . . TRBV11-2 TGTGCCAGCAGCCCCGGGAGCACCGGCGGCACCATATATTTT CASSPGSTGGTIYF
TRBJ1-1 . . TRBV2 TGTGCCAGCAGGAGGGACAATATGAACACTGAAGCTTTCTTT CASRRDNMNTEAFF
TRBJ1-2 TRBD1 . TRBV19 TGTGCCAGTAGCAGGGACAGGCAAGCTAACTATGGCTACACCTTC CASSRDRQANYGYTF
TRBJ2-3 . . TRBV18 TGTGCCAGCTCACCCTCCTTGGGGGCCGGACAGACAGATACGCAGTATTTT CASSPSLGAGQTDTQYF
TRBJ2-5 TRBD1 . TRBV4-2 TGTGCCAGCAGCCAAGATGACAGGGGGCAAGAGACCCAGTACTTC CASSQDDRGQETQYF
TRBJ1-4 . . TRBV23-1 TGCGCCGGGCCGACAGTAACTAATGAAAAACTGTTTTTT CAGPTVTNEKLFF
TRBJ2-7 TRBD1 few TRBV6-2/TRBV6-3 TGTGCCAGCAGTTATCCCCTTACAGGGGGCATCAACGAGCAGTACTTC CASSYPLTGGINEQYF
TRBJ2-1 TRBD2 . TRBV11-3 TGTGCCAGCAGCTTGAGCCTCCCGGGACTAGTGGGGCAAGAGCAGTTCTTC CASSLSLPGLVGQEQFF
TRBJ1-1 TRBD1 . TRBV18 TGTGCCAGCTCACCGGGACAGGGGATCACTGAAGCTTTCTTT CASSPGQGITEAFF